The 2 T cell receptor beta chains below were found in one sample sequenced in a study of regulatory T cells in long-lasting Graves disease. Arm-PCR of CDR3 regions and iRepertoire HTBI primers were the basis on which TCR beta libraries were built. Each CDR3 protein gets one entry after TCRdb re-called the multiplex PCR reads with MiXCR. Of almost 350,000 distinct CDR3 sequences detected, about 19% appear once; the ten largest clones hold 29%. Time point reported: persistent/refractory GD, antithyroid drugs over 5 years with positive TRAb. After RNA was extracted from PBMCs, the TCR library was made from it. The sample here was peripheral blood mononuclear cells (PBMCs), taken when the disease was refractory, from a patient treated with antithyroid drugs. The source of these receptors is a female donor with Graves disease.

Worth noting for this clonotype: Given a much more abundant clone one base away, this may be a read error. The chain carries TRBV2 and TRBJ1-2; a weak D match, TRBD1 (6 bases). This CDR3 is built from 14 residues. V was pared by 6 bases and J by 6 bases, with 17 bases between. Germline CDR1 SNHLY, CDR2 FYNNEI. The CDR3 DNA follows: TGTGCCAGCAGGGGGAGGGGGGATTTCCATGGCTACACCTTC. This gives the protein CASRGRGDFHGYTF.

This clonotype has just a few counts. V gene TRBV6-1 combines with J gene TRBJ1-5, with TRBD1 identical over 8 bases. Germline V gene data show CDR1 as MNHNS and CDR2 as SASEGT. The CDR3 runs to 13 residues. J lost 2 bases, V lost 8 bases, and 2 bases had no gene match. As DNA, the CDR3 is TGTGCCAGCTACAGGGGGGGCAATCAGCCCCAGCATTTT. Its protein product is CASYRGGNQPQHF.